The following is a TCR beta chain sequence with its context. Its antigen is as yet unknown. Germline CDR1 SNHLY, CDR2 FYNNEI. V lost 6 bases, J lost 8 bases, and 7 bases stayed unmatched. The CDR3 is 13 amino acids. This sample was included in a study of cytomegalovirus exposure and HLA in healthy donors. Study-level results: Listed as cytomegalovirus-associated were 164 TCR beta chains. Later on, an analysis showed TCR association rates differing by HLA locus, with DRB1 the most and HLA-C the fewest.

Primers: 60 Vbeta forward and 13 Jbeta reverse. The repertoire was sequenced with immunoSEQ multiplex PCR; TCRdb's copy has only in-frame clones and lacks some. The top ten clones hold almost 8.5% of a sample with under 150,000 clones, roughly two thirds of them seen once. This chain uses TRBV2 with TRBJ1-1; 9 bases match TRBD1. Sequencing was performed on PBMCs. The origin of this receptor is a man between 18 and 35 years old in good health and CMV-seropositive. The CDR3 DNA reads as TGTGCCAGCAGCCCCACAGGGGGCGCGGAAGCTTTCTTT. Its translation: CASSPTGGAEAFF.